This TCR beta chain was profiled in a study of T-cell reconstitution after alpha-beta-depleted transplantation in children. The sample holds a few counts of this clonotype. The TCRbeta library was prepared with unique molecular identifiers. TCRdb redid the calling of the PCR reads with MiXCR, one entry per CDR3 protein. The sample lists about 540,000 distinct CDR3 sequences, around 18% occurring once. Looked up from germline, CDR1 is DFQATT and CDR2 is SNEGSKA (reference sequence). The CDR3 is made up of 16 amino acids. Unmatched junction bases numbered 12, after V lost 3 bases and J lost 3 bases. V and J are TRBV20-1 and TRBJ2-7; 9 nucleotides align to TRBD1. This TCR came from a human donor who donated a stem cell graft to a child with acute lymphoblastic leukemia. Specimen: PBMCs from the stem cell graft donor, collected from the stem cell graft. Written as DNA, the CDR3 is TGCAGTGCTAGGGCCCTTACAGGGGGCGAGGGCTACGAGCAGTACTTC. Protein sequence: CSARALTGGEGYEQYF.